Sequencing of this TCR beta chain was carried out in a study of T cell repertoires in cytomegalovirus infection. Looking at the study overall: Indications came from public TCR beta signatures; they pointed to CMV infection and to a matching HLA type. Study-level findings and limits: What dominated the ex vivo response were HLA-C-restricted CMV-specific TCR beta clonotypes. Individuals carrying CMV plus the relevant HLA were identified by cumulative frequency of public TCR beta families.

The table lists this clonotype with a few counts. Antigen: not known. TCRdb recomputed calls from the reads with MiXCR, one row per CDR3 protein. The table shows some 150,000 distinct CDR3 sequences, with roughly 6% occurring only once. V was pared by 5 bases and J by 4 bases, with 7 bases of the junction left unmatched. The CDR3 extends over 13 amino acids. Looked up from germline, CDR1 is SQVTM and CDR2 is ANQGSEA. The gene calls are TRBV29-1 and TRBJ1-1, with TRBD1 matching over 7 bases. The clonotype comes from a human donor in good health (CMV status not recorded). Some clones in this sample may be carry-over from other donors' samples. The sequenced sample consisted of PBMCs. CDR3 in DNA: TGCAGCGTTAGCCGGACAGGCGGCACTGAAGCTTTCTTT. Translating it yields CSVSRTGGTEAFF.